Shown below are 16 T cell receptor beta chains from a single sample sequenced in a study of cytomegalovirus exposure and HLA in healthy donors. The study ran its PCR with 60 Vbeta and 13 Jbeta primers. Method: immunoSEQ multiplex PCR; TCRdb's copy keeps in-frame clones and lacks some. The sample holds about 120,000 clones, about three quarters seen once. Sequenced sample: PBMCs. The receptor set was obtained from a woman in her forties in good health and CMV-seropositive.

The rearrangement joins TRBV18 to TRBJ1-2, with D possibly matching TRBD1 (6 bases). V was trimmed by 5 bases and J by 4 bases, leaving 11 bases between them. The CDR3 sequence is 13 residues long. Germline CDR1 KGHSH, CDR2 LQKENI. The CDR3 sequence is CASSIQGIYGYTF. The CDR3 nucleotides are TGTGCCAGCTCAATACAGGGTATCTATGGCTACACCTTC. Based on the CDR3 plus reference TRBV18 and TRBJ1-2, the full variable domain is NAGVMQNPRHLVRRRGQEARLRCSPMKGHSHVYWYRQLPEEGLKFMVYLQKENIIDESGMPKERFSAEFPKEGPSILRIQQVVRGDSAAYFCASSIQGIYGYTFGSGTRLTVV.

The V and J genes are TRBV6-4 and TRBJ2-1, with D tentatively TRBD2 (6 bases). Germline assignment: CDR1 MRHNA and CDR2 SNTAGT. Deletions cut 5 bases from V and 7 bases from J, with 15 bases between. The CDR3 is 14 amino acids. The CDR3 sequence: CASSRLVGSNEQFF. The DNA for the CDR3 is TGTGCCAGCAGTCGACTAGTAGGGTCGAATGAGCAGTTCTTC.

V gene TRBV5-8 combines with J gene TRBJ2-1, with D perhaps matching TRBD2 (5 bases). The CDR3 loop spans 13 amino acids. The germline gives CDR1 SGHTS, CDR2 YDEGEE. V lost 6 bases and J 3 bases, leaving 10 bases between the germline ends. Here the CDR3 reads CASIKRDYNEQFF. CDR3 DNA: TGTGCCAGCATTAAACGGGACTACAATGAGCAGTTCTTC.

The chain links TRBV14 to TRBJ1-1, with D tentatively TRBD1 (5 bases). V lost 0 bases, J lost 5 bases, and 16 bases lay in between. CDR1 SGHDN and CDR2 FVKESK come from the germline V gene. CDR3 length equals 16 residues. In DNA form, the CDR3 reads TGTGCCAGCAGCCAAGACCCCCCCGGGGGAGGAACTGAAGCTTTCTTT. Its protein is CASSQDPPGGGTEAFF.

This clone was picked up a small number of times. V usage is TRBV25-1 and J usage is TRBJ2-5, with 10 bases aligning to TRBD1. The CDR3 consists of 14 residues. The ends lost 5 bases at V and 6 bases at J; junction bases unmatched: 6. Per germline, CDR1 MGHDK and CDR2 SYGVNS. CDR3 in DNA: TGTGCCAGCAGTCAGGGGGGACAGGGGAAGACCCAGTACTTC. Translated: CASSQGGQGKTQYF.

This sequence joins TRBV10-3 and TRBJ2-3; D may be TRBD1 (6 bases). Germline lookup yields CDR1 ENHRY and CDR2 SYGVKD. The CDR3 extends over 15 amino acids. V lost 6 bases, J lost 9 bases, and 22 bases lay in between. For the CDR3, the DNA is TGTGCCATCAGCATGGAGATACCGGCACAGGGCACGCAGTATTTT. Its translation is CAISMEIPAQGTQYF.

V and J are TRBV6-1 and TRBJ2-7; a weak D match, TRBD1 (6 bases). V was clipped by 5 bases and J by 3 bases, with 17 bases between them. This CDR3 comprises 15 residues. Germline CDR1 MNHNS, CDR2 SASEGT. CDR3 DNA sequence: TGTGCCAGCAGTAGGACAGCCCCTTCCTACTACGAGCAGTACTTC. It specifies CASSRTAPSYYEQYF.

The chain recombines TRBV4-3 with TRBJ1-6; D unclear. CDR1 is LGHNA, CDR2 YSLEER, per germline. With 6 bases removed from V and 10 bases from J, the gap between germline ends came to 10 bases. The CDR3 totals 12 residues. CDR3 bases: TGCGCCAGCAGGCTTGGTCGGTCACCCCTCCACTTT. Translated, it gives CASRLGRSPLHF.

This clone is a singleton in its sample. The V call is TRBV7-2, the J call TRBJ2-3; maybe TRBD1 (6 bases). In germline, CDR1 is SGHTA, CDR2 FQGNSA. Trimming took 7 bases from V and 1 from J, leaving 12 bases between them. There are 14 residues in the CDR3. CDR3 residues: CASKGGAGTDTQYF. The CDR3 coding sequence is TGTGCCAGCAAAGGGGGAGCGGGCACAGATACGCAGTATTTT.

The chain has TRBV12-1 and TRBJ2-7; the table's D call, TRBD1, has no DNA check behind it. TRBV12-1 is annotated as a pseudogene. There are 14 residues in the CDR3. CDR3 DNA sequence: TGTGCCAGCACCCCCCTAGGGGGCTCCTACGAGCAGTACTTC. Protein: CASTPLGGSYEQYF.

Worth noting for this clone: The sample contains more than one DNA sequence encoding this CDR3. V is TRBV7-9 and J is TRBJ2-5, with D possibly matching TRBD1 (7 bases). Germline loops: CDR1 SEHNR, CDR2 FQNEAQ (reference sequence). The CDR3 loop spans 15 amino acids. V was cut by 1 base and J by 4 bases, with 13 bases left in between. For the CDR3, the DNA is TGTGCCAGCAGCTTAGTTGGCCAGGGGGGAGAGACCCAGTACTTC. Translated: CASSLVGQGGETQYF.

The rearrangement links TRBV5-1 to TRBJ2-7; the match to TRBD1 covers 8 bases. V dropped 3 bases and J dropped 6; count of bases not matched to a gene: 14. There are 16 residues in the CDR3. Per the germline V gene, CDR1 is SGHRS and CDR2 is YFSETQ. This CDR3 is CASSSRTGGSLREQYF. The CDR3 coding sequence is TGCGCCAGCAGCTCGCGAACAGGGGGGAGCCTACGCGAGCAGTACTTC.

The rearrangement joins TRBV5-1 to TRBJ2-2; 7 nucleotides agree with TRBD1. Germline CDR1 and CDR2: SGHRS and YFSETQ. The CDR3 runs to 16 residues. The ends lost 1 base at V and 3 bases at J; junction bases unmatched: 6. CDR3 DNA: TGCGCCAGCAGCTTGATAACAGGGGCCGACACCGGGGAGCTGTTTTTT. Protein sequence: CASSLITGADTGELFF.

CDR3 protein: CASTDKANTGELFF. CDR3 nucleotide sequence: TGTGCCAGCACCGACAAGGCGAACACCGGGGAGCTGTTTTTT. The rearrangement uses TRBV6-1 and TRBJ2-2; no reliable D call. The CDR3 consists of 14 residues. The germline V and J ends were trimmed by 7 bases and 0 bases, with 9 bases remaining between them. The germline gives CDR1 MNHNS, CDR2 SASEGT.

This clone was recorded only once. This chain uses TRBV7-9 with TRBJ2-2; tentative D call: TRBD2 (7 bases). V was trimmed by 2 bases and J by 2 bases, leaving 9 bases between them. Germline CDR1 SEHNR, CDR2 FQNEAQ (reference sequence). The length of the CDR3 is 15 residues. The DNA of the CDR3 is TGTGCCAGCAGCTTATGGGGGGGCAACACCGGGGAGCTGTTTTTT. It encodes CASSLWGGNTGELFF.

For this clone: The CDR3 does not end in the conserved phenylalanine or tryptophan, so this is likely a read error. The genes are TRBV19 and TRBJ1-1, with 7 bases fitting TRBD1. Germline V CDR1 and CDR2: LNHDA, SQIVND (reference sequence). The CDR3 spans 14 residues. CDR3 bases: TGTGACAGTACAAGAGGGGGCGCATACACTGAAGCTTTCCTT. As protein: CDSTRGGAYTEAFL.